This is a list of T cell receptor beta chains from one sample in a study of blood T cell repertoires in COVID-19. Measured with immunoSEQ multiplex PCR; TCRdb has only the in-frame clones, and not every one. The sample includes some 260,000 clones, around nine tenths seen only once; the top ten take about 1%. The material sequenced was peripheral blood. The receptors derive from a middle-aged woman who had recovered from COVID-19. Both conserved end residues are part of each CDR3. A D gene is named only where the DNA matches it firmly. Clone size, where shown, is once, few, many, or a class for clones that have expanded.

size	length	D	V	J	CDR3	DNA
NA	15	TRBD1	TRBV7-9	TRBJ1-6	CASSPRTGANSPLHF	TGTGCCAGCAGCCCCAGGACAGGGGCAAATTCACCCCTCCACTTT
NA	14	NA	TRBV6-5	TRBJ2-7	CASTLAHRGREQYF	TGTGCCAGCACCCTAGCACACCGGGGAAGGGAGCAGTACTTC
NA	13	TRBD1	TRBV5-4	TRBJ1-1	CASSGQGWAEAFF	TGTGCCAGCAGCGGACAGGGATGGGCTGAAGCTTTCTTT
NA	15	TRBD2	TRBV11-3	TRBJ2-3	CASSPKREGADTQYF	TGTGCCAGCAGCCCCAAGCGGGAGGGAGCAGATACGCAGTATTTT
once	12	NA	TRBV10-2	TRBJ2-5	CASRTRGETQYF	TGCGCCAGCAGAACTAGAGGAGAGACCCAGTACTTC
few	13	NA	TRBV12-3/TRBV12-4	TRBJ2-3	CASSWRGGDTQYF	TGTGCCAGCAGTTGGAGGGGGGGAGATACGCAGTATTTT
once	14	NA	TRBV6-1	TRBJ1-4	CASSEMWRGEKLFF	TGTGCCAGCAGTGAAATGTGGCGGGGTGAAAAACTGTTTTTT
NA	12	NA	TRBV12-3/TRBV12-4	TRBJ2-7	CASSLFQGEQYF	TGTGCCAGCAGTTTATTCCAGGGAGAGCAGTACTTC
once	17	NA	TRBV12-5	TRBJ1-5	CASGPPGGVPGNQPQHF	TGTGCTAGTGGCCCGCCGGGGGGGGTCCCGGGCAATCAGCCCCAGCATTTT
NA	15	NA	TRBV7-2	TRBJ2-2	CASSLEAGVTGELFF	TGTGCCAGCAGCTTAGAGGCAGGGGTCACCGGGGAGCTGTTTTTT
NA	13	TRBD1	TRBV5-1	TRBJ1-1	CASSSRGLDEAFF	TGCGCCAGCAGCTCCAGGGGGCTGGATGAAGCTTTCTTT
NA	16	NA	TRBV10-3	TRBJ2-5	CAISPDSPQGQETQYF	TGTGCCATCAGCCCGGACAGCCCTCAGGGCCAAGAGACCCAGTACTTC
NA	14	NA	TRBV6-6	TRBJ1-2	CASSYSTGAYGYTF	TGTGCCAGCAGTTACTCGACGGGAGCTTATGGCTACACCTTC
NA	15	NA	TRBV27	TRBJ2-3	CASSQGGTSTDTQYF	TGTGCCAGCAGTCAGGGGGGTACCAGCACAGATACGCAGTATTTT
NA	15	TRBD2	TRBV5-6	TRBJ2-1	CASSPPGLAGLEQFF	TGTGCCAGCAGCCCCCCGGGACTAGCGGGACTTGAGCAGTTCTTC
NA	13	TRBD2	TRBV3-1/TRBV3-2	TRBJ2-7	CASSQGSGGEQYF	TGTGCCAGCAGCCAAGGTTCGGGGGGGGAGCAGTACTTC
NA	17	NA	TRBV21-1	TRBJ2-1	CASSPLGGGQGAHEQFF	TGTGCCAGCAGCCCCCTGGGGGGGGGACAGGGGGCCCATGAGCAGTTCTTC
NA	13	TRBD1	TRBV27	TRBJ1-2	CASSPTGNYGYTF	TGTGCCAGCAGCCCGACAGGGAACTATGGCTACACCTTC
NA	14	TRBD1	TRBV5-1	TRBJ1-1	CASSTQGAVTEAFF	TGCGCCAGCAGCACACAGGGGGCGGTGACTGAAGCTTTCTTT
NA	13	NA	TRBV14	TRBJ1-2	CASSQDWPSGYTF	TGTGCCAGCAGCCAAGATTGGCCCTCCGGCTACACCTTC
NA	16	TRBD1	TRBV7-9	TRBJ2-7	CASSLAPGQGPYEQYF	TGTGCCAGCAGCTTAGCCCCCGGACAGGGCCCCTACGAGCAGTACTTC
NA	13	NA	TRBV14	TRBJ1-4	CASSPIYAAKLFF	TGTGCCAGCAGCCCAATCTACGCCGCAAAACTGTTTTTT